One T cell receptor beta chain is described in this entry. What it binds is not known. The data were obtained in a study of neurological immune-mediated disorders. Study-level findings and limits: Multiple sclerosis patients had less TCR clonal expansion than even healthy controls, unlike HTLV-1-associated myelopathy. The absence of any CDR3 amino acid sequence shared by expanded clones across subjects suggests that repertoires were private in all groups.

With 3 bases clipped from V and 3 bases from J, the junction kept 15 bases outside the gene matches. Germline assignment: CDR1 MDHEN and CDR2 SYDVKM. CDR3 length equals 20 residues. 5'RACE with 10-nucleotide random UMIs produced the cDNA. Each CDR3 protein gets one entry after TCRdb re-called the 5' RACE reads with MiXCR. Of about 84,000 distinct CDR3 sequences listed, 10% were seen once; the top ten hold about 1.7%. This TCR was recovered from a man in his forties in good health. The sequenced sample was PBMCs. The gene calls are TRBV28 and TRBJ2-6, with 9 bases that match TRBD1. The CDR3 sequence: CASSFHPGTGLEGGANVLTF. The CDR3 DNA sequence: TGTGCCAGCAGTTTTCATCCGGGGACAGGGCTTGAAGGTGGGGCCAACGTCCTGACTTTC.